The following is a T cell receptor beta chain sequence with its context. Its specific antigen is unknown. Base quality data are lacking; no much larger clone is found one base away. RNA was extracted using the RNeasy kit, and about 0.5 to 1 ug of the RNA was reverse transcribed with random hexamers. The immunoSEQ multiplex PCR assay, which covers 54 Vbeta and 13 Jbeta segments, was used to amplify TCR beta CDR3 regions. PCR amplification bias was corrected using a synthetic template baseline for primer optimization and computational correction. Per the original workflow: Only productive sequences were kept, with reads annotated to V, D and J genes according to IMGT and analyzed in immunoSEQ Analyzer. Clonality was calculated as one minus the Shannon entropy normalized by log2 of the number of productive unique sequences. For each patient and control, public and private clones were evaluated among the 100 most prevalent clones. Susac-specific clones were defined as absent from healthy and MS cohorts, over a thousand published viral clones and other ImmuneACCESS disease sequences. In-frame beta chains were kept once TCRdb had trimmed the public reads at Q25 with fastp and called clones with MiXCR. Each record represents a unique CDR3 protein, reported with the most common genes and DNA among its rows. The V and J calls were not made by the authors but by TCRdb's processing. For this sample there are about 80,000 distinct CDR3 sequences; around 94% appear just once. The ten biggest clones cover less than 0.3% of the sample.

CDR1 and CDR2, looked up from the germline V gene, are SGHAT and FQNNGV. Between the V and J ends, shortened by 3 bases and 4 bases respectively, the junction contains 10 bases. Reading from cysteine to phenylalanine, the CDR3 counts 14 amino acids. Only the CDR3 DNA is retained, 42 bases long and in frame from the first base. Peripheral blood CD8+ and CD4+ T cells from healthy donors, Susac syndrome patients and multiple sclerosis patients were profiled by high-throughput TCR beta sequencing. The healthy donors served as controls matched for age and sex. Bulk CD8+ and CD4+ T cells were purified magnetically by negative isolation, whereas CD8+ TEMRA cells were enriched by FACS. Blood was drawn into EDTA tubes, processed within 24 hours, and PBMCs were isolated by density gradient centrifugation. PBMCs intended for TCR sequencing were cryopreserved in liquid nitrogen and were subsequently thawed in a 37 degrees C water bath. The sorted or isolated CD4+, CD8+ and CD8+ TEMRA cells reached a purity of at least 90%.

The data originate from a study of CD8 T cells in Susac syndrome (dated by TCRdb to 2018 to 2020). Study-level background: Whether CD8+ T cell activation and differentiation in Susac syndrome was antigen driven was tested using repertoire sequencing. Clonality of the CD8+ T cell repertoire was compared between about a dozen healthy donors, about 14 Susac syndrome patients and roughly 16 multiple sclerosis patients.

Study-wide conclusions, independent of this receptor: The study acknowledged that relatively few individuals were included in the TCR sequencing and HLA analysis.

Source material: CD8+ T cells from PBMCs. This TCR was recovered from a human donor in good health. Recombination connected TRBV11-2 to TRBJ2-1; perhaps TRBD1 is the D gene, with 5 bases matching. The nucleotides are TGTGCCAGCAGCTTGATGGGGCATTACAATGAGCAGTTCTTC. The encoded protein is CASSLMGHYNEQFF.